The 27 T cell receptor beta chains presented below share a single source sample, sequenced in a study of blood T cell repertoires in COVID-19. Produced via immunoSEQ multiplex PCR; TCRdb's table is partial and in-frame only. The sample yields roughly 290,000 clones, around nine tenths seen once. The sample consisted of PBMCs or T cells enriched from blood (not recorded which). These receptors were taken from a woman aged 40 to 50 who had recovered from COVID-19.

This clone was counted a single time. The V gene is TRBV7-8, the J gene TRBJ2-1, with 9 bases matching TRBD1. The CDR3 covers 16 residues. Germline CDR1 reads SGHVS; CDR2 reads FQNEAQ. V shed 0 bases and J 3 bases; nucleotides not matched to a gene: 3. CDR3 sequence reads: CASSLAGTGNYNEQFF. CDR3 DNA sequence: TGTGCCAGCAGCTTAGCCGGGACAGGGAACTACAATGAGCAGTTCTTC.

For the CDR3, the DNA is TGTGCCAGCAGCACGGGACAGGGTTTGGACTATGGCTACACCTTC. Translating gives CASSTGQGLDYGYTF. The chain joins TRBV5-4 to TRBJ1-2; 9 positions agree with TRBD1. Trimming at V came to 4 bases and at J to 3 bases, leaving 7 bases not matched to a gene. Germline CDR1 and CDR2: SGHNT and YYREEE (reference sequence). There are 15 residues in the CDR3.

V is TRBV10-3 and J is TRBJ2-7, with D possibly matching TRBD2 (8 bases). V was trimmed by 6 bases and J by 6 bases, leaving 12 bases between them. CDR1 and CDR2 (germline): ENHRY, SYGVKD. The CDR3 spans 12 residues. The CDR3 nucleotides read TGTGCCATCAGGACAGGGACTAGCGAGCAGTACTTC. It translates to CAIRTGTSEQYF.

The rearrangement joins TRBV13 to TRBJ2-1; 8 bases map to TRBD2. Germline V gives CDR1 PRHDT, CDR2 FYEKMQ (reference sequence). The CDR3 is made up of 16 amino acids. J gave up 10 bases and V 8 bases, and 19 bases lay outside the gene matches. DNA of the CDR3: TGTGCCAGCTGCCGAGCGGGGGAGCCGACTGGGAGGGAGCAGTTCTTC. Translation: CASCRAGEPTGREQFF.

V usage is TRBV5-1 and J usage is TRBJ2-2; 12 bases agree with TRBD2. The CDR3 has 16 amino acids. Per the germline V gene, CDR1 is SGHRS and CDR2 is YFSETQ. Trimming at V came to 2 bases and at J to 3 bases, leaving 2 bases not matched to a gene. CDR3 in amino acids: CASSLRTSGDTGELFF. The DNA for the CDR3 is TGCGCCAGCAGCTTACGGACTAGCGGGGACACCGGGGAGCTGTTTTTT.

The CDR3 loop reads CASSQGSAGGRNGYTF. The CDR3 nucleotides are TGCGCCAGCAGCCAAGGGTCCGCAGGGGGAAGGAATGGCTACACCTTC. The V gene is TRBV4-1, the J gene TRBJ1-2; 7 bases are shared with TRBD1. In germline, CDR1 is MGHRA, CDR2 YSYEKL. With V trimmed by 1 base and J by 6 bases, 11 bases remained unmatched. The CDR3 is 16 amino acids.

Remarks on this clone: Other DNA sequences from this sample encode an identical CDR3 as well. The genes are TRBV7-9 and TRBJ1-1, with 8 positions matching TRBD1. The ends lost 4 bases at V and 5 bases at J; junction bases unmatched: 6. The CDR3 consists of 14 residues. Germline CDR1 and CDR2: SEHNR and FQNEAQ (reference sequence). The CDR3 bases are TGTGCCAGCAGCTATGGACAGGGAGGAACTGAAGCTTTCTTT. Protein: CASSYGQGGTEAFF.

The chain links TRBV11-2 to TRBJ1-1, with D tentatively TRBD1 (6 bases). Trimming took off 5 bases at V and 1 base at J, with 11 bases between the two ends. Germline V gene sequence: CDR1 SGHAT, CDR2 FQNNGV. CDR3 size: 14 residues. The CDR3 DNA is TGTGCCAGCAGCAAAGCAGGGGCGAACACTGAAGCTTTCTTT. Amino acid sequence: CASSKAGANTEAFF. Looking up the rest from reference TRBV11-2 and TRBJ1-1 gives the full variable domain: EAGVAQSPRYKIIEKRQSVAFWCNPISGHATLYWYQQILGQGPKLLIQFQNNGVVDDSQLPKDRFSAERLKGVDSTLKIQPAKLEDSAVYLCASSKAGANTEAFFGQGTRLTVV.

The chain links TRBV19 to TRBJ1-1; D is perhaps TRBD1 (6 bases). The V gene lost 6 bases and the J gene lost 1 base, with 15 bases spanning the gap. The CDR3 length is 15 residues. CDR1 is LNHDA, CDR2 SQIVND, per germline (reference sequence). The chain's CDR3 is CASRHPAQGNTEAFF. CDR3 in DNA: TGTGCCAGTAGACACCCAGCACAGGGGAACACTGAAGCTTTCTTT.

V and J are TRBV6-1 and TRBJ2-7; TRBD2 agrees at 8 bases. Germline CDR1 reads MNHNS; CDR2 reads SASEGT. The CDR3 runs to 14 residues. Unmatched junction bases numbered 4, after V lost 2 bases and J lost 4 bases. The CDR3 DNA reads as TGTGCCAGCAGTGAATCCGGCGGGGGGTACGAGCAGTACTTC. Translation: CASSESGGGYEQYF.

The V gene is TRBV27, the J gene TRBJ2-7; 10 nucleotides line up with TRBD1. The CDR3 sequence is 16 residues long. J gave up 3 bases and V 4 bases, and 9 bases lay outside the gene matches. Germline V gives CDR1 MNHEY, CDR2 SMNVEV (reference sequence). The CDR3 sequence: CASSYGPGQGDYEQYF. The CDR3 region has the DNA TGTGCCAGCAGTTACGGCCCTGGACAGGGGGACTACGAGCAGTACTTC.

J is TRBJ2-7 and V is TRBV11-2, with D tentatively TRBD1 (6 bases). V was shortened by 6 bases and J by 3 bases, with 15 bases between the two germline ends. The CDR3 totals 14 residues. CDR1 SGHAT and CDR2 FQNNGV come from the germline V gene. CDR3 protein: CASRRTGTNYEQYF. The CDR3 DNA reads TGTGCCAGCAGACGAACCGGGACAAACTACGAGCAGTACTTC.

This clone has a single count. One end of the junction fails to match germline, which may point to a read error. The chain links TRBV3-1 (or the pseudogene TRBV3-2) to TRBJ1-3; D uncertain. Germline V gene sequence: CDR1 LGHDT, CDR2 YNNKEL (reference sequence). The CDR3 loop spans 14 amino acids. CDR3: CASSPLASGNIIYF. Here the CDR3 DNA reads TGTGCCAGCAGCCCTCTGGCTTCAGGAAACATCATATATTTT.

The rearrangement joins TRBV21-1 to TRBJ2-7; TRBD2, the table's D call, was not compared with the DNA. TRBV21-1 is shown as a pseudogene. CDR3 length: 16 residues. This CDR3 is CASSKRTSGGHYEQYF. Here the CDR3 DNA reads TGTGCCAGCAGCAAACGGACTAGCGGGGGGCACTACGAGCAGTACTTC.

This clone was counted only a few times. The chain employs TRBV18 and TRBJ1-2; weak D call: TRBD1 (6 bases). Germline lookup yields CDR1 KGHSH and CDR2 LQKENI. This CDR3 has 16 residues. Between the trimmed V and J ends, which lost 3 bases and 1 base, there was a span of 15 bases. CDR3 residues: CASSPPLGGLNYGYTF. DNA for the CDR3: TGTGCCAGCTCACCCCCCCTGGGGGGGCTTAACTATGGCTACACCTTC. The variable domain in full, with the rest retrieved from reference TRBV18 and TRBJ1-2, is NAGVMQNPRHLVRRRGQEARLRCSPMKGHSHVYWYRQLPEEGLKFMVYLQKENIIDESGMPKERFSAEFPKEGPSILRIQQVVRGDSAAYFCASSPPLGGLNYGYTFGSGTRLTVV.

The rearrangement joins TRBV12-5 to TRBJ1-3, with TRBD1 matching over 9 bases. The CDR3 runs 16 residues. Looked up from germline, CDR1 is LGHNT and CDR2 is FRNRAP. V lost 1 base to trimming and J lost 0 bases; unmatched junction nucleotides: 1. For the CDR3, the DNA is TGTGCTAGTGGTTTGGGGGACAGGGTCTCTGGAAACACCATATATTTT. It yields the protein CASGLGDRVSGNTIYF. Looking up the rest from reference TRBV12-5 and TRBJ1-3 gives the full variable domain: DARVTQTPRHKVTEMGQEVTMRCQPILGHNTVFWYRQTMMQGLELLAYFRNRAPLDDSGMPKDRFSAEMPDATLATLKIQPSEPRDSAVYFCASGLGDRVSGNTIYFGEGSWLTVV.

The genes are TRBV2 and TRBJ2-7; 7 bases are a match to TRBD2. Trimming at V came to 8 bases and at J to 5 bases, leaving 15 bases not matched to a gene. The CDR3 spans 15 residues. Germline V gives CDR1 SNHLY, CDR2 FYNNEI. The CDR3 coding sequence is TGTGCCAGCCGCCTTGGCGGGGGAGGTCGGAACGAGCAGTACTTC. The encoded protein is CASRLGGGGRNEQYF.

The genes are TRBV29-1 and TRBJ2-3; 8 nucleotides align to TRBD1. The length of the CDR3 is 14 residues. Germline values: CDR1 SQVTM, CDR2 ANQGSEA. V lost 4 bases to trimming and J lost 3 bases; unmatched junction nucleotides: 6. DNA for the CDR3: TGCAGCGTTGGGCAGGGGGCTCGAACAGATACGCAGTATTTT. As protein: CSVGQGARTDTQYF.

This chain joins TRBV4-2 and TRBJ1-6; D is perhaps TRBD1 (6 bases). CDR1 and CDR2 from the germline V gene are LGHNA and YNFKEQ. V lost 3 bases and J lost 7, with 13 bases in between. This CDR3 region has 15 residues. In DNA form, the CDR3 reads TGTGCCAGCAGCCAGCCTACAGGGCAAAATTCACCCCTCCACTTT. It encodes CASSQPTGQNSPLHF.

The chain carries TRBV3-1 (or the pseudogene TRBV3-2) and TRBJ1-5, with 12 nucleotides matching TRBD1. The germline CDR1 and CDR2 sequences are LGHDT and YNNKEL (reference sequence). This CDR3 region has 16 residues. The junction had 5 bases not matched to a gene; V was cut back by 2 bases and J by 6 bases. Written as DNA, the CDR3 is TGTGCCAGCAGCCAAACCGGGACAGGGGGCGGTCAGCCCCAGCATTTT. Protein sequence: CASSQTGTGGGQPQHF.

This rearrangement joins TRBV7-2 to TRBJ2-1, with 8 bases identical to TRBD2. Losses at the gene ends were 2 bases for V and 7 bases for J; bases not matched to a gene: 13. Per the germline V gene, CDR1 is SGHTA and CDR2 is FQGNSA. The CDR3 covers 17 residues. The CDR3: CASSLPREGPPRNEQFF. The CDR3 bases are TGTGCCAGCAGCTTACCCCGGGAGGGGCCGCCTCGTAATGAGCAGTTCTTC. The whole variable domain, filled in from reference TRBV7-2 and TRBJ2-1, reads GAGVSQSPSNKVTEKGKDVELRCDPISGHTALYWYRQSLGQGLEFLIYFQGNSAPDKSGLPSDRFSAERTGGSVSTLTIQRTQQEDSAVYLCASSLPREGPPRNEQFFGPGTRLTVL.

The gene calls are TRBV20-1 and TRBJ1-2, with D uncertain. The V gene's germline CDR1 is DFQATT and CDR2 SNEGSKA (reference sequence). V was clipped by 8 bases and J by 9 bases, with 13 bases between them. The CDR3 has 10 residues. The CDR3 loop is CSSPSVSYTF. The DNA of the CDR3 is TGCAGTAGCCCCAGCGTGAGCTACACCTTC.

This chain joins TRBV5-4 and TRBJ2-7, with 7 bases lining up with TRBD2. CDR3 length: 17 residues. CDR1 is SGHNT, CDR2 YYREEE, per germline (reference sequence). V was pared by 4 bases and J by 6 bases, with 19 bases of the junction left unmatched. Here the CDR3 reads CASSPKSGTTTGTEQYF. The CDR3 DNA sequence: TGTGCCAGCAGCCCGAAGTCCGGGACTACCACGGGTACCGAGCAGTACTTC.

CDR3 amino acids: CASSGLTAQYF. CDR3 DNA: TGTGCCAGCAGTGGACTGACCGCCCAGTACTTC. The chain couples TRBV2 to TRBJ2-5; no definite D call. Trimming removed 4 bases at V and 9 bases at J, with 9 bases between. The CDR3 totals 11 residues. Germline V gene data show CDR1 as SNHLY and CDR2 as FYNNEI.

The CDR3 here is CASSASLQGNGYTF. The CDR3 coding sequence is TGTGCCAGCAGCGCCTCCCTTCAGGGGAATGGCTACACCTTC. The chain uses TRBV9 and TRBJ1-2; a possible D gene is TRBD1 (6 bases). Trimming took 3 bases from V and 6 from J, leaving 15 bases between them. CDR3 size: 14 residues. The germline V gene encodes CDR1 SGDLS and CDR2 YYNGEE.

The chain has TRBV5-1 and TRBJ1-2; 8 positions agree with TRBD1. This CDR3 comprises 15 residues. V trimming: 2 bases; J trimming: 8 bases; junction bases outside the gene matches: 11. CDR1 and CDR2 from the germline V gene are SGHRS and YFSETQ. The CDR3 coding sequence is TGCGCCAGCAGCTTAGGGACAGGTAGTAGTCCGGGCTACACCTTC. Encoded protein: CASSLGTGSSPGYTF.

Note on this clone: The same CDR3 also results from other DNA sequences found in this sample. The J gene is TRBJ2-7, the V gene TRBV9, with 8 bases matching TRBD1. Germline CDR1 reads SGDLS; CDR2 reads YYNGEE. V lost 0 bases, J lost 3 bases, and 5 bases stayed unmatched. The CDR3 has 15 amino acids. The CDR3 protein is CASSVAVGQGYEQYF. DNA of the CDR3: TGTGCCAGCAGCGTAGCTGTAGGACAGGGCTACGAGCAGTACTTC.